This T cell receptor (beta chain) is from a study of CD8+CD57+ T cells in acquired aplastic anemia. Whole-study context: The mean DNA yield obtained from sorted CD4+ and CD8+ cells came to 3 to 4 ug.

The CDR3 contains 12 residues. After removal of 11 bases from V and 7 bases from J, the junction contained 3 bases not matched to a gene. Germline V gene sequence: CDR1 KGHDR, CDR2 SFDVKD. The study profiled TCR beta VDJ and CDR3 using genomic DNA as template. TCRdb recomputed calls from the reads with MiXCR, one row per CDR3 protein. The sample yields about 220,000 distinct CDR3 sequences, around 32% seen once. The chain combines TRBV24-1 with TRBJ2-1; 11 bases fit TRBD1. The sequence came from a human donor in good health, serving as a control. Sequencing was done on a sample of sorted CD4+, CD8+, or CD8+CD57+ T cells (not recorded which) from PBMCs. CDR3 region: CAIGTGGNEQFF. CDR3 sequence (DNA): TGTGCCATCGGGACAGGGGGAAATGAGCAGTTCTTC.